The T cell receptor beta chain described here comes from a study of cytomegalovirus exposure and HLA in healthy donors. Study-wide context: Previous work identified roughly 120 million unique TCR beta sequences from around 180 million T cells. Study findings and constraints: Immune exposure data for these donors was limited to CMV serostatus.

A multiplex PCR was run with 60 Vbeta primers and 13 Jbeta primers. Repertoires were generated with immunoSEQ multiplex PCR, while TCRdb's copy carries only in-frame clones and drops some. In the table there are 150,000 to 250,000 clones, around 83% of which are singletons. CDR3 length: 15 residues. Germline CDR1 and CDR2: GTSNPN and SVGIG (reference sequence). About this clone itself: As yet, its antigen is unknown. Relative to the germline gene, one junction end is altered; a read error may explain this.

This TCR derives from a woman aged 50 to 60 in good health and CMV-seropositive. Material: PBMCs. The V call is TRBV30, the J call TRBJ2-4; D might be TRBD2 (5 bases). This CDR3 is CAWSISDLAKNSQYF. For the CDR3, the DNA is TGTGCCTGGAGTATAAGCGACCTAGCCAAAAACAGTCAGTACTTC.